This T cell receptor (beta chain) was sequenced in a study of blood T cell repertoires in COVID-19 (dated by TCRdb to about 2020). About the investigation overall: Collaborator samples came from the United States, Italy and Spain and covered acute and convalescent phases of COVID-19. The prospective study material was composed of cDNA or gDNA derived from T cells, B-cell-depleted T cells, or PBMCs. Subjects who had been exposed to COVID-19, were actively infected with it, or had recovered from it provided the deeply sampled blood TCRbeta repertoires that made up the dataset. The repertoires were released in a freely available public database meant as a resource for research on the immune response to SARS-CoV-2. The samples were drawn from two sources: the first 160 participants of the ongoing ImmuneRACE study, and 950 to 1,500 subjects contributed by 6 global collaborators. A de-identified subject ID, COVID-19 status, age in years and sex were almost always included in the sample metadata. Where available, HLA class I and class II types were obtained from metadata supplied by the sample provider rather than from assay-based typing. Broad study findings and their caveats: The quantity of clinical and demographic metadata differed by source and by participant and was supplied without curation.

The immunoSEQ Assay, a bias-controlled multiplex PCR, was used to amplify TCRbeta CDR3 regions from genomic DNA. The original pipeline was this. Within the assay, amplification of reference gene primers was used to estimate how many nucleated cells each sample contained. To quantify the absolute abundance of each unique TCRbeta CDR3 rearrangement, sequence reads were collapsed and filtered. For each sample, productive Simpson clonality was calculated as the square root of Simpson's diversity index over productive rearrangements. TCRdb mirrors the immuneACCESS table, restricted to in-frame sequences. Some clones are absent from its copies; in checked studies, under half trace to an unresolved V gene, and the reason for the others is unknown. V, J and clone size are those of that table, while D and trimming were read from the DNA. Across this sample there are just under 50,000 clones, with roughly 82% seen only once. The ten largest account for roughly 14% of the sample.

As concerns this clone: Its target antigen remains unknown. The record has no base qualities; no much larger clone is one base away.

The collaborating institutions used their own protocols to collect whole blood in K2EDTA tubes. Collaborator samples were shipped for TCRbeta analysis as frozen whole blood, isolated PBMCs, or DNA extracted from either sample type. The sample taken for sequencing was peripheral blood. The sequence was obtained from a human donor in a cohort sampled during active COVID-19.

The DNA sequence is given as TGTGCCAGCAGTTACTCGTACAACACCGACTACAATGAGCAGTTCTTC. This translates into CASSYSYNTDYNEQFF. The V and J genes are TRBV6-5 and TRBJ2-1; no D gene call is confident. V sheds 0 bases and J sheds 3 bases, leaving 12 bases between their ends. According to the germline V gene, CDR1 reads MNHEY and CDR2 reads SVGAGI. Its CDR3 holds 16 amino acids, cysteine through phenylalanine. The read is trimmed to its CDR3 DNA, 48 bases read in frame from base 1.